This T cell receptor (beta chain) was identified during a study of shared clonotypes between healthy human individuals. Study summary: A donor's plate count was three for CD4 naive and three for CD4 memory; CD8 naive had two and CD8 memory one. General study findings and limits: Rarefaction curves obtained for sorted subsets showed sequencing incomplete despite large depth.

The CDR3 has 13 residues. Germline V gives CDR1 SGHTA, CDR2 FQGNSA. The V gene end was trimmed by 6 bases and the J gene end by 5 bases; junction bases not matched to a gene: 4. All donors were healthy HIV-negative adults lacking recent acute infections or vaccinations. Profiling relied on immunoSEQ multiplex PCR, and the TCRdb table lists in-frame clones only, not all of them. The data hold 730,000 or so clones, with around 72% observed a single time. With respect to this clone: The antigen remains unidentified.

What was sequenced was memory CD4+ T cells sorted from blood. Regarding subset: CD45RA-negative fraction. The V and J genes are TRBV7-2 and TRBJ1-1; 9 bases match TRBD1. This sequence originates from a woman aged 25-40 years in good health. The CDR3 coding sequence is TGTGCCAGCAGTTGGACAGGGGAAACTGAAGCTTTCTTT. Its protein product is CASSWTGETEAFF.